Listed here are 17 T cell receptor beta chains from one sample, sequenced in a study of control samples from healthy donors and cancer patients. Some clones are missing from TCRdb's copy, which holds only in-frame ones; the method was immunoSEQ multiplex PCR. The sample comprises about 120,000 clones, about 93% of which are singletons, and about 2.7% rests with the top ten. Sequenced: blood. Every receptor here comes from a man aged 40-49 years in good health.

This chain connects TRBV5-1 to TRBJ2-1; 8 bases line up with TRBD1. Unmatched junction bases numbered 6, after V lost 4 bases and J lost 12 bases. The CDR3 runs 12 residues. Germline CDR1 SGHRS, CDR2 YFSETQ. The CDR3 nucleotides read TGCGCCAGCAGCACATCCGGGACAGGGCAGTTCTTC. Its translation: CASSTSGTGQFF.

The chain recombines TRBV24-1 with TRBJ2-1; unclear D gene. Germline loops: CDR1 KGHDR, CDR2 SFDVKD. V was shortened by 4 bases and J by 5 bases, with 2 bases between the two germline ends. The CDR3 is 11 residues long. In DNA, the CDR3 is TGTGCCACCAGTGACAACAATGAGCAGTTCTTC. Protein product: CATSDNNEQFF.

The V gene is TRBV19, the J gene TRBJ1-1; D is perhaps TRBD1 (5 bases). Germline V gene data show CDR1 as LNHDA and CDR2 as SQIVND (reference sequence). V shed 3 bases and J shed 6 bases, with 11 bases lying between them. This CDR3 spans 13 amino acids. The CDR3 DNA follows: TGTGCCAGTAGTATTGGCGGGGGGGCTGAAGCTTTCTTT. This codes for CASSIGGGAEAFF. The entire variable domain, with the rest obtained from reference TRBV19 and TRBJ1-1, is as follows: DGGITQSPKYLFRKEGQNVTLSCEQNLNHDAMYWYRQDPGQGLRLIYYSQIVNDFQKGDIAEGYSVSREKKESFPLTVTSAQKNPTAFYLCASSIGGGAEAFFGQGTRLTVV.

The chain uses TRBV7-9 and TRBJ1-6, with 9 bases lining up with TRBD1. The CDR3 runs to 16 residues. Germline CDR1 and CDR2: SEHNR and FQNEAQ (reference sequence). J gave up 7 bases and V 5 bases, and 9 bases lay outside the gene matches. The CDR3 DNA is TGTGCCAGCAGCCCCCCGCAACAGGGGGCGAATTCACCCCTCCACTTT. Its translation is CASSPPQQGANSPLHF. Together with reference TRBV7-9 and TRBJ1-6, the CDR3 gives the full variable domain: DTGVSQNPRHKITKRGQNVTFRCDPISEHNRLYWYRQTLGQGPEFLTYFQNEAQLEKSRLLSDRFSAERPKGSFSTLEIQRTEQGDSAMYLCASSPPQQGANSPLHFGNGTRLTVT.

The gene calls are TRBV7-9 and TRBJ2-2, with 7 bases fitting TRBD2. The CDR3 spans 19 residues. Germline V gene lookup returns CDR1 SEHNR and CDR2 FQNEAQ (reference sequence). The V and J ends lost 2 bases and 3 bases, in that order; junction bases with no gene match: 15. The CDR3 region has the DNA TGTGCCAGCAGCTTACCGACGTGGGGAGGGCTCGGGGACACCGGGGAGCTGTTTTTT. This codes for CASSLPTWGGLGDTGELFF.

This chain links TRBV7-9 with TRBJ2-7; 11 bases agree with TRBD1. With V trimmed by 5 bases and J by 1 base, 4 bases remained unmatched. CDR1 SEHNR and CDR2 FQNEAQ come from the germline V gene (reference sequence). This CDR3 comprises 15 residues. The DNA of the CDR3 is TGTGCCAGCAGCCGGACAGGGGGCGTATCCTACGAGCAGTACTTC. This translates into CASSRTGGVSYEQYF. Based on the CDR3 plus reference TRBV7-9 and TRBJ2-7, the full variable domain is DTGVSQNPRHKITKRGQNVTFRCDPISEHNRLYWYRQTLGQGPEFLTYFQNEAQLEKSRLLSDRFSAERPKGSFSTLEIQRTEQGDSAMYLCASSRTGGVSYEQYFGPGTRLTVT.

The chain carries TRBV5-1 and TRBJ1-3, with a tentative D call TRBD1 (5 bases). Germline V CDR1 and CDR2: SGHRS, YFSETQ. Trimming left V 3 bases short and J 3 bases short, with 13 bases between. The CDR3 is 15 amino acids. The CDR3 region has the DNA TGCGCCAGCAGCTCCTCCGGGACGGGTGGAAACACCATATATTTT. As protein: CASSSSGTGGNTIYF.

Details on this clone: Other DNA variants within this sample encode the same CDR3. J is TRBJ1-5 and V is TRBV13; D might be TRBD1 (5 bases). The germline V and J ends were trimmed by 0 bases and 8 bases, with 17 bases remaining between them. Germline V gene sequence: CDR1 PRHDT, CDR2 FYEKMQ (reference sequence). There are 16 residues in the CDR3. CDR3 region: CASSLGLGGVVEPQHF. The CDR3 DNA is TGTGCCAGCAGCTTAGGTCTGGGGGGGGTGGTTGAGCCCCAGCATTTT.

The chain joins TRBV10-1 to TRBJ1-1; 8 bases agree with TRBD1. Trimming took 4 bases from V and 6 from J; bases not matched to a gene: 4. The germline V gene encodes CDR1 WNHNN and CDR2 SYGVQD (reference sequence). The CDR3 totals 13 residues. CDR3 residues: CASSGTGLPEAFF. CDR3 in DNA: TGCGCCAGCAGTGGGACAGGGCTCCCTGAAGCTTTCTTT.

This sequence joins TRBV27 and TRBJ1-6, with D uncertain. V lost 2 bases and J 3 bases, leaving 14 bases between the germline ends. Germline V gives CDR1 MNHEY, CDR2 SMNVEV (reference sequence). The CDR3 loop spans 17 amino acids. This CDR3 is CASSLRSSGYYNSPLHF. The CDR3 DNA reads as TGTGCCAGCAGTTTAAGGTCGTCGGGTTACTATAATTCACCCCTCCACTTT.

The chain has TRBV30 and TRBJ1-5, with a possible D match to TRBD1 (6 bases). CDR3 length: 13 residues. Trimming pared 2 bases from V and 6 bases from J, leaving 11 bases between. Germline lookup yields CDR1 GTSNPN and CDR2 SVGIG (reference sequence). As DNA, the CDR3 is TGTGCCTGGAGTCCAGGGGCGTCTCAGCCCCAGCATTTT. This encodes CAWSPGASQPQHF.

The CDR3 loop is CAIRRTTGGYAGELFF. The CDR3 bases are TGTGCCATCAGGAGAACGACAGGGGGGTATGCCGGGGAGCTGTTTTTT. The rearrangement uses TRBV10-3 and TRBJ2-2, with 9 bases fitting TRBD1. The CDR3 length is 16 residues. The ends lost 6 bases at V and 6 bases at J; junction bases unmatched: 11. Germline lookup yields CDR1 ENHRY and CDR2 SYGVKD.

The chain links TRBV12-3 or TRBV12-4 to TRBJ2-3; tentative D call: TRBD1 (6 bases). The length of the CDR3 is 12 residues. V lost 6 bases and J lost 6, with 10 bases in between. For the CDR3, the DNA is TGTGCCAGCAGCATCCAGGGGGATACGCAGTATTTT. Its translation is CASSIQGDTQYF.

The chain couples TRBV27 to TRBJ2-7, with unresolved D. With 3 bases removed from V and 3 bases from J, the gap between germline ends came to 12 bases. The CDR3 contains 14 residues. Germline values: CDR1 MNHEY, CDR2 SMNVEV (reference sequence). The CDR3 spells CASSFGQANYEQYF. CDR3 nucleotides: TGTGCCAGCAGTTTCGGCCAGGCTAACTACGAGCAGTACTTC.

The chain links TRBV5-5 to TRBJ1-2; D call uncertain. Germline loops: CDR1 SGHKS, CDR2 YYEKEE (reference sequence). The V gene lost 0 bases and the J gene lost 2 bases, with 8 bases spanning the gap. The CDR3 has 14 amino acids. CDR3 in amino acids: CASSLGTVNYGYTF. Written as DNA, the CDR3 is TGTGCCAGCAGCTTGGGGACGGTGAACTATGGCTACACCTTC.

V is TRBV3-1 (or the pseudogene TRBV3-2) and J is TRBJ2-2; the match to TRBD1 covers 12 bases. The length of the CDR3 is 16 residues. With 4 bases clipped from V and 7 bases from J, the junction kept 7 bases outside the gene matches. Germline CDR1 LGHDT, CDR2 YNNKEL (reference sequence). CDR3 in DNA: TGTGCCAGCAGCCGCGGGACAGGGGGCGAATTCGGGGAGCTGTTTTTT. Translated: CASSRGTGGEFGELFF.

The chain employs TRBV25-1 and TRBJ1-4; D gene ambiguous. This CDR3 region has 16 residues. V lost 6 bases and J lost 5, with 19 bases in between. Per the germline V gene, CDR1 is MGHDK and CDR2 is SYGVNS. For the CDR3, the DNA is TGTGCCAGCAGCGACCCAGGCGGGAGCGGAAATGAAAAACTGTTTTTT. This sequence encodes CASSDPGGSGNEKLFF.